A selection of T cell receptor beta chains follows, all from one sample in a study of cytomegalovirus exposure and HLA in healthy donors. Measured with immunoSEQ multiplex PCR; TCRdb has only the in-frame clones, and not every one. Of 180,000 or so clones detected, more than 60% appear once; the ten largest clones hold roughly 1.4%. Sequencing was performed on PBMCs. These receptors were collected from a man between 18 and 29 years old in good health and CMV-seronegative. CDR3s include the opening cysteine and the closing phenylalanine or tryptophan. The order of the fields is CDR3 DNA, CDR3 protein, clone size, V gene, D gene, J gene. A D gene is named only where the DNA matches it firmly. The size entry is marked missing in some rows and otherwise reads once, few, many or a size class.

DNA: TGTGCCAGCAGCTTAACAGATATGAACACTGAAGCTTTCTTT
CDR3: CASSLTDMNTEAFF
size: -
V: TRBV5-8
D: -
J: TRBJ1-1

DNA: TGTGCCAGCAGCTCAGGCGGGGGCGAGCAGTACTTC
CDR3: CASSSGGGEQYF
size: few
V: TRBV13
D: TRBD2
J: TRBJ2-7

DNA: TGCGCCAGCAGCCAAGATCTCCGTCCTGGCTACACCTTC
CDR3: CASSQDLRPGYTF
size: -
V: TRBV4-1
D: -
J: TRBJ1-2

DNA: TGTGCCAGCAGCTCCGTCCTCTATGGCTACACCTTC
CDR3: CASSSVLYGYTF
size: -
V: TRBV11-1
D: -
J: TRBJ1-2

DNA: TGTGCCAGCAGTCCTGGGGAGGGGACGTTCTTC
CDR3: CASSPGEGTFF
size: -
V: TRBV27
D: TRBD2
J: TRBJ2-1

DNA: TGTGCCAGCAGCCAGGGGGCAGGGACTGAAGCTTTCTTT
CDR3: CASSQGAGTEAFF
size: -
V: TRBV2
D: TRBD1
J: TRBJ1-1

DNA: TGTGCCAGCAGCTTAATTCTCGGGACAGGGCCGGACGACACCATATATTTT
CDR3: CASSLILGTGPDDTIYF
size: few
V: TRBV11-1
D: TRBD1
J: TRBJ1-3

DNA: TGTGCCAGCAGTGAAGGGGGAGGCTATAGCAATCAGCCCCAGCATTTT
CDR3: CASSEGGGYSNQPQHF
size: -
V: TRBV6-1
D: -
J: TRBJ1-5

DNA: TGTGCCAGCAGCGTAGGGGACACCCTCACAGATACGCAGTATTTT
CDR3: CASSVGDTLTDTQYF
size: -
V: TRBV9
D: -
J: TRBJ2-3

DNA: TGTGCCAGCAGTTTATCAATTAGCGGGGTTGGAGAGACCCAGTACTTC
CDR3: CASSLSISGVGETQYF
size: -
V: TRBV27
D: TRBD2
J: TRBJ2-5

DNA: TGTGCCAGTAGTATTATAGCGGGGTTCACAGATACGCAGTATTTT
CDR3: CASSIIAGFTDTQYF
size: -
V: TRBV19
D: TRBD2
J: TRBJ2-3

DNA: TGTGCCAGCACCAGTTTAGGGCCGACAGGGAATCAGCCCCAGCATTTT
CDR3: CASTSLGPTGNQPQHF
size: -
V: TRBV27
D: TRBD1
J: TRBJ1-5

DNA: TGCAGCGTAGCCGGGGGGAGGGCCTCCTACAATGAGCAGTTCTTC
CDR3: CSVAGGRASYNEQFF
size: -
V: TRBV29-1
D: TRBD2
J: TRBJ2-1

DNA: TGTGCCAGCAGCGCGACAGGTCTCTACGAGCAGTACTTC
CDR3: CASSATGLYEQYF
size: -
V: TRBV27
D: -
J: TRBJ2-7

DNA: TGTGCCAGCAGCAAGGGGACATACTACGAGCAGTACTTC
CDR3: CASSKGTYYEQYF
size: -
V: TRBV5-8
D: -
J: TRBJ2-7

DNA: TGTGCCAGCAGCTTACGGGAGGGAAGGGCGGGGGCGCTGAGGGCCCAGTACTTC
CDR3: CASSLREGRAGALRAQYF
size: -
V: TRBV7-2
D: TRBD2
J: TRBJ2-5

DNA: TGTGCCAGCAGGACCGGGACAACCTACGAGCAGTACTTC
CDR3: CASRTGTTYEQYF
size: -
V: TRBV28
D: -
J: TRBJ2-7

DNA: TGTGCCAGCAGCGCCCGACAGGGTCGGTCTGGGGCCAACGTCCTGACTTTC
CDR3: CASSARQGRSGANVLTF
size: -
V: TRBV9
D: TRBD1
J: TRBJ2-6

DNA: TGTGCCAGCAGCTTAGGTAGCGGGGGGAACACAGATACGCAGTATTTT
CDR3: CASSLGSGGNTDTQYF
size: few
V: TRBV7-2
D: TRBD2
J: TRBJ2-3

DNA: TGTGCCAGCAGCAAGGCGGACAGATATCACTACGAGCAGTACTTC
CDR3: CASSKADRYHYEQYF
size: -
V: TRBV9
D: -
J: TRBJ2-7

DNA: TGTGCCAGCAGCCTCCCCACAGGGCTCTCCTACAATGAGCAGTTCTTC
CDR3: CASSLPTGLSYNEQFF
size: -
V: TRBV7-2
D: -
J: TRBJ2-1

DNA: TGCAGCGTCGAAGGACTAGCGGGAGGGGTTAGGGAGACCCAGTACTTC
CDR3: CSVEGLAGGVRETQYF
size: -
V: TRBV29-1
D: TRBD2
J: TRBJ2-5

DNA: TGTGCCAGCAGCCCTCACAGGGGATCTGGAAACACCATATATTTT
CDR3: CASSPHRGSGNTIYF
size: -
V: TRBV7-2
D: TRBD1
J: TRBJ1-3

DNA: TGTGCCAGTAGTATCCGCTCAAACAGGGGCCTCTATGGCTACACCTTC
CDR3: CASSIRSNRGLYGYTF
size: -
V: TRBV19
D: TRBD1
J: TRBJ1-2

DNA: TGTGCCAGCAGCTTATCTCTTAGCGGGCCCTACAATGAGCAGTTCTTC
CDR3: CASSLSLSGPYNEQFF
size: -
V: TRBV11-3
D: TRBD2
J: TRBJ2-1

DNA: TGTGCCAGCAGCGTAGAACAGGGAGTGACTGGCTACACCTTC
CDR3: CASSVEQGVTGYTF
size: -
V: TRBV9
D: -
J: TRBJ1-2

DNA: TGTGCCAGCAGCCAAAGGACAGGGTCTAGTTCACCCCTCCACTTT
CDR3: CASSQRTGSSSPLHF
size: -
V: TRBV4-2
D: TRBD1
J: TRBJ1-6

DNA: TGTGCCTGGAGGAAGGGACTAGCGGGTTTCTACAATGAGCAGTTCTTC
CDR3: CAWRKGLAGFYNEQFF
size: -
V: TRBV30
D: TRBD2
J: TRBJ2-1

DNA: TGTGCCAGCAGCTTAGACTTAGGGTTTGGGGGGGTCACAGATACGCAGTATTTT
CDR3: CASSLDLGFGGVTDTQYF
size: -
V: TRBV7-2
D: TRBD2
J: TRBJ2-3

DNA: TGTGCCAGCAGCTTAGTACCGGGACAGGGAGAAAAACTGTTTTTT
CDR3: CASSLVPGQGEKLFF
size: -
V: TRBV7-6
D: TRBD1
J: TRBJ1-4

DNA: TGTGCCAGCAGTGAACGGACAGGGAACCCCTACGAGCAGTACTTC
CDR3: CASSERTGNPYEQYF
size: -
V: TRBV6-1
D: TRBD1
J: TRBJ2-7

DNA: TGTGCCAGCAGCTTAGCGCCGGGGGGGCGTTACGAGCAGTACTTC
CDR3: CASSLAPGGRYEQYF
size: -
V: TRBV7-2
D: TRBD2
J: TRBJ2-7

DNA: TGTGCCAGCGATGGGACAGGCACCACTCTTCAGCCCCAGCATTTT
CDR3: CASDGTGTTLQPQHF
size: -
V: TRBV2
D: TRBD1
J: TRBJ1-5

DNA: TGTGCCTCCAGGACAGGCCCTGCGCTTCCCTACGAGCAGTACTTC
CDR3: CASRTGPALPYEQYF
size: -
V: TRBV27
D: TRBD1
J: TRBJ2-7

DNA: TGTGCCAGCAGCGCAGGCGAAAGCTCCTACGAGCAGTACTTC
CDR3: CASSAGESSYEQYF
size: few
V: TRBV5-4
D: -
J: TRBJ2-7

DNA: TGTGCCAGCTCACCTCCGGGACAATCTGGGGCCAACGTCCTGACTTTC
CDR3: CASSPPGQSGANVLTF
size: -
V: TRBV18
D: -
J: TRBJ2-6

DNA: TGTGCCAGCAGCTCCCGACTAGCGGGGGGACAAGAGACCCAGTACTTC
CDR3: CASSSRLAGGQETQYF
size: once
V: TRBV5-4
D: TRBD2
J: TRBJ2-5

DNA: TGCGCCAGCAGTGATCCCGGGTCAGGGACCTACGAGCAGTACTTC
CDR3: CASSDPGSGTYEQYF
size: -
V: TRBV10-2
D: -
J: TRBJ2-7

DNA: TGTGCCAGCGCCCCGGGGGGGTTCAATAATTCACCCCTCCACTTT
CDR3: CASAPGGFNNSPLHF
size: once
V: TRBV7-2
D: -
J: TRBJ1-6

DNA: TGTGCCAGCAGCCAAAGTTTCGGGGAAATAGGGAGAAACGAGCAGTACTTC
CDR3: CASSQSFGEIGRNEQYF
size: -
V: TRBV14
D: -
J: TRBJ2-7

DNA: TGTGCCAGTAGCATTACCCACGGACTAGCGGTGAACAATGAGCAGTTCTTC
CDR3: CASSITHGLAVNNEQFF
size: -
V: TRBV19
D: TRBD2
J: TRBJ2-1

DNA: TGCGCCAGCAGCCGAATCAGCGTCAATGAGCAGTTCTTC
CDR3: CASSRISVNEQFF
size: -
V: TRBV4-1
D: -
J: TRBJ2-1

DNA: TGTGCCAGCTCACCTCAAACAGGGGCGAATGAAGCTTTCTTT
CDR3: CASSPQTGANEAFF
size: -
V: TRBV18
D: TRBD1
J: TRBJ1-1

DNA: TGTGCCAGCAGTACCGGACAGGGTACTGAAGCTTTCTTT
CDR3: CASSTGQGTEAFF
size: -
V: TRBV6-5
D: TRBD1
J: TRBJ1-1

DNA: TGTGCCAGCAGAGGGACAGGGCGGGGAGGGGCCCAGCATTTT
CDR3: CASRGTGRGGAQHF
size: -
V: TRBV28
D: TRBD1
J: TRBJ1-5

DNA: TGTTCCAGCAGAGGAGGAGGGTCTGAAGCTTTCTTT
CDR3: CSSRGGGSEAFF
size: few
V: TRBV7-9
D: -
J: TRBJ1-1

DNA: TGTGCCAGCAGTTTATATGGGCAGACCACTAACTATGGCTACACCTTC
CDR3: CASSLYGQTTNYGYTF
size: -
V: TRBV27
D: -
J: TRBJ1-2

DNA: TGTGCCTGGAGTCCCACAGCCTACGAGCAGTACTTC
CDR3: CAWSPTAYEQYF
size: -
V: TRBV30
D: -
J: TRBJ2-7

DNA: TGTGCCAGCAGCACCCGTGGGTTAGCGGGAGTTATCGGGGAGCTGTTTTTT
CDR3: CASSTRGLAGVIGELFF
size: -
V: TRBV7-8
D: TRBD2
J: TRBJ2-2

DNA: TGTGCCAGCAGCTCGGGACAGGGGGCTTCCGGGGAGCTGTTTTTT
CDR3: CASSSGQGASGELFF
size: -
V: TRBV7-9
D: TRBD1
J: TRBJ2-2

DNA: TGCGCCAGCAGCCAGAGGACAGGGGAGCTGTTTTTT
CDR3: CASSQRTGELFF
size: -
V: TRBV4-3
D: -
J: TRBJ2-2

DNA: TGTGCCAGCAGTGAGAACGGGCGGGGCGAGCAGTACTTC
CDR3: CASSENGRGEQYF
size: -
V: TRBV2
D: -
J: TRBJ2-7

DNA: TGCGCCAGCAGCCGCAGGTCCGGGACTAGCGAATACGAGCAGTACTTC
CDR3: CASSRRSGTSEYEQYF
size: -
V: TRBV4-3
D: TRBD2
J: TRBJ2-7

DNA: TGTGCCAGCAGCTTAGTAGTGACAAGGTCTGAAGCTTTCTTT
CDR3: CASSLVVTRSEAFF
size: -
V: TRBV11-2
D: -
J: TRBJ1-1

DNA: TGTGCCAGCAGCGTAGGTCGGGGTATACGCTCCTACAATGAGCAGTTCTTC
CDR3: CASSVGRGIRSYNEQFF
size: -
V: TRBV9
D: -
J: TRBJ2-1

DNA: TGTGCCACCAGCAGAGATTCGCTTGGGGGAGGTGGCTACACCTTC
CDR3: CATSRDSLGGGGYTF
size: once
V: TRBV15
D: -
J: TRBJ1-2

DNA: TGTGCCAGTAGTAATATAGCGGGAGGGAGAAACATTCAGTACTTC
CDR3: CASSNIAGGRNIQYF
size: -
V: TRBV19
D: TRBD2
J: TRBJ2-4

DNA: TGTGCCAGCTCACCAACGACAGGGTTTGGACAGTTCTTC
CDR3: CASSPTTGFGQFF
size: -
V: TRBV18
D: TRBD1
J: TRBJ2-1